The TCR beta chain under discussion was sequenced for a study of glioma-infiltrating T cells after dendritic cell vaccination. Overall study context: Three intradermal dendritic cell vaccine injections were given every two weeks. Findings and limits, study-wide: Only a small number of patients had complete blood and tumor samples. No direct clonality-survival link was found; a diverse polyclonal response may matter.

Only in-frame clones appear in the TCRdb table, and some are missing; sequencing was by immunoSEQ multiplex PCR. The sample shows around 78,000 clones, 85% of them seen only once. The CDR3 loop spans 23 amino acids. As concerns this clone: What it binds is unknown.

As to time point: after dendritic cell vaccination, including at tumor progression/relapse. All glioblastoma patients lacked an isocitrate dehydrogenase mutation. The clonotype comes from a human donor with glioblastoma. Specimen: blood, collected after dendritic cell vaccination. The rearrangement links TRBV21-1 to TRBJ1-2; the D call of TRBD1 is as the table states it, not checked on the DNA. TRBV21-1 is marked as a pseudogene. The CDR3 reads CASSRVTDVSGTKTNNSGSGYTF. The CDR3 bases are TGTGCCAGCAGCAGAGTTACGGACGTCTCCGGAACCAAAACCAATAACTCAGGGTCGGGCTACACCTTC.